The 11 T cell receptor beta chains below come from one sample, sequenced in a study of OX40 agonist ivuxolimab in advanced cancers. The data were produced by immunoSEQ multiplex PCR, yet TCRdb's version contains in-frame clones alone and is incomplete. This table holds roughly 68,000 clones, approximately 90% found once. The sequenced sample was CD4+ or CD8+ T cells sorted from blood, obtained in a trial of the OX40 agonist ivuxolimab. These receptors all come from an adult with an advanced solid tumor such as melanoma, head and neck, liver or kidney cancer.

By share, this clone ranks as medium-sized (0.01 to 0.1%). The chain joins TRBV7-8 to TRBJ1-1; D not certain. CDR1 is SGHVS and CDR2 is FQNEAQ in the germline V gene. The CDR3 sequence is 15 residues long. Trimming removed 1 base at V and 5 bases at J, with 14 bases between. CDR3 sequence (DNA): TGTGCCAGCAGCTTAGAAGTATCTCAGATGACTGAAGCTTTCTTT. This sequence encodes CASSLEVSQMTEAFF. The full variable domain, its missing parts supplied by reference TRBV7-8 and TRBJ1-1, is GAGVSQSPRYKVAKRGQDVALRCDPISGHVSLFWYQQALGQGPEFLTYFQNEAQLDKSGLPSDRFFAERPEGSVSTLKIQRTQQEDSAVYLCASSLEVSQMTEAFFGQGTRLTVV.

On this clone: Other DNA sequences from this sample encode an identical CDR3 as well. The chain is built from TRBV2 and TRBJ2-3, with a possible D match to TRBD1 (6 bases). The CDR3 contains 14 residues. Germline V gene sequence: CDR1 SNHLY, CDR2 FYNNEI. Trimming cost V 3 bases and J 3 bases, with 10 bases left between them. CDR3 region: CASSEGAGTDTQYF. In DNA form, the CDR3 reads TGTGCCAGCAGTGAGGGGGCTGGTACAGATACGCAGTATTTT.

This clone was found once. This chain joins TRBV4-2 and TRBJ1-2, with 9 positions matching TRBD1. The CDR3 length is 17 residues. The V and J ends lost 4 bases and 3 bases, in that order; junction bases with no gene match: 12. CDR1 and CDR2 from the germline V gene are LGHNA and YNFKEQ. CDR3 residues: CASSLEYRGQGDYGYTF. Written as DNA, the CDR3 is TGTGCCAGCAGCCTAGAGTACAGGGGGCAAGGAGACTATGGCTACACCTTC.

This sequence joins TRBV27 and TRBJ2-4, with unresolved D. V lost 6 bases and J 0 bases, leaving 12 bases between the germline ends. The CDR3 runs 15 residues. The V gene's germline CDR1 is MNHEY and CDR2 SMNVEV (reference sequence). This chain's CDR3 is CASSESAVAKNIQYF. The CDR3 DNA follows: TGTGCCAGCAGCGAATCAGCCGTAGCCAAAAACATTCAGTACTTC.

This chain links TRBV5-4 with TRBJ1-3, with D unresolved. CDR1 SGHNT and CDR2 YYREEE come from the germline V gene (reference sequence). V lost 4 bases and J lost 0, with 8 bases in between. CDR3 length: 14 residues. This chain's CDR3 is CASSVLGSGNTIYF. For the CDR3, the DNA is TGTGCCAGCAGCGTGTTGGGCTCTGGAAACACCATATATTTT. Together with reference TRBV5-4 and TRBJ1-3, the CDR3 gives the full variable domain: ETGVTQSPTHLIKTRGQQVTLRCSSQSGHNTVSWYQQALGQGPQFIFQYYREEENGRGNFPPRFSGLQFPNYSSELNVNALELDDSALYLCASSVLGSGNTIYFGEGSWLTVV.

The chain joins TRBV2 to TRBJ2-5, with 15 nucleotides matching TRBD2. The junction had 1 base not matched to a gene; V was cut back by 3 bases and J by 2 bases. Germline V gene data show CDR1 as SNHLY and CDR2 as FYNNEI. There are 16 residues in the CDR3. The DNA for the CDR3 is TGTGCCAGCAGTGAGGGACTAGCGGGAGGACAAGAGACCCAGTACTTC. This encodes CASSEGLAGGQETQYF.

CDR3 protein: CASSLTREGSETQYF. In DNA, the CDR3 is TGCGCCAGCAGCTTGACCCGGGAGGGTTCGGAGACCCAGTACTTC. The rearrangement joins TRBV5-1 to TRBJ2-5, with 8 bases aligning to TRBD2. Germline values: CDR1 SGHRS, CDR2 YFSETQ. The V segment lost 1 base and the J segment 5 bases; nucleotides outside the gene matches: 7. The length of the CDR3 is 15 residues. The complete variable domain, with remaining parts taken from reference TRBV5-1 and TRBJ2-5, reads KAGVTQTPRYLIKTRGQQVTLSCSPISGHRSVSWYQQTPGQGLQFLFEYFSETQRNKGNFPGRFSGRQFSNSRSEMNVSTLELGDSALYLCASSLTREGSETQYFGPGTRLLVL.

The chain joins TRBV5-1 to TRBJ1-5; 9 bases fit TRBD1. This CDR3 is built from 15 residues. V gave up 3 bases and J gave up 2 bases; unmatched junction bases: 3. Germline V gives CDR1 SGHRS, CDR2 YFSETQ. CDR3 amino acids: CASSWTGEGNQPQHF. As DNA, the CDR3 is TGCGCCAGCAGCTGGACAGGGGAGGGCAATCAGCCCCAGCATTTT. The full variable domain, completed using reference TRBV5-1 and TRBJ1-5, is KAGVTQTPRYLIKTRGQQVTLSCSPISGHRSVSWYQQTPGQGLQFLFEYFSETQRNKGNFPGRFSGRQFSNSRSEMNVSTLELGDSALYLCASSWTGEGNQPQHFGDGTRLSIL.

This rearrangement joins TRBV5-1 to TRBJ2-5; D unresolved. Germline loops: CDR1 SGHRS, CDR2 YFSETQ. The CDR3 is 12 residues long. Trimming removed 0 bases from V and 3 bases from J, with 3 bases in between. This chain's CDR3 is CASSLGEETQYF. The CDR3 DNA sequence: TGCGCCAGCAGCTTGGGGGAAGAGACCCAGTACTTC.

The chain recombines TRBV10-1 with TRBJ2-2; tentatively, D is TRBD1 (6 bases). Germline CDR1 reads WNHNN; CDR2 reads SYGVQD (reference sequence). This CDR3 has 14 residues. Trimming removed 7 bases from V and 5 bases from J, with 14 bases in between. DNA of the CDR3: TGCGCCAGCATGAAGGACAGTGAGACCGGGGAGCTGTTTTTT. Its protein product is CASMKDSETGELFF.

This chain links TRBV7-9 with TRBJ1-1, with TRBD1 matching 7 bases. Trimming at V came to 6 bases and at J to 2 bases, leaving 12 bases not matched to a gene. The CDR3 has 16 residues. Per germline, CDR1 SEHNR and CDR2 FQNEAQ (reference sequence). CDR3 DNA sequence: TGTGCCAGCAGTCGATCCGGGACAGCGATTAACACTGAAGCTTTCTTT. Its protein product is CASSRSGTAINTEAFF. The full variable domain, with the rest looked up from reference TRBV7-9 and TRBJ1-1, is DTGVSQNPRHKITKRGQNVTFRCDPISEHNRLYWYRQTLGQGPEFLTYFQNEAQLEKSRLLSDRFSAERPKGSFSTLEIQRTEQGDSAMYLCASSRSGTAINTEAFFGQGTRLTVV.